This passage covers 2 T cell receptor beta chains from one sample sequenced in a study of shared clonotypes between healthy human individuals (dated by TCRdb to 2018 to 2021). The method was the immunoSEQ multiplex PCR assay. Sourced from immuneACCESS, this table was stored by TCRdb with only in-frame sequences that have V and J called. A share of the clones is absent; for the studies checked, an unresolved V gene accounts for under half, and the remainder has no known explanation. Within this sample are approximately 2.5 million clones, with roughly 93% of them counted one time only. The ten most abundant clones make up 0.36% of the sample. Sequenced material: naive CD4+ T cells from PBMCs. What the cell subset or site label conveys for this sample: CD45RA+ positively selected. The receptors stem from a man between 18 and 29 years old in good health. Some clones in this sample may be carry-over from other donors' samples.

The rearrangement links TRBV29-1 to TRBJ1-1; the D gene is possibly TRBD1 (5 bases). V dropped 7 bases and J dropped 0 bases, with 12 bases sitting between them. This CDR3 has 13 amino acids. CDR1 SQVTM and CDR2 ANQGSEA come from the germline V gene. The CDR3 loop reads CSAERQLNTEAFF. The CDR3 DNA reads TGCAGCGCGGAGCGACAGCTGAACACTGAAGCTTTCTTT.

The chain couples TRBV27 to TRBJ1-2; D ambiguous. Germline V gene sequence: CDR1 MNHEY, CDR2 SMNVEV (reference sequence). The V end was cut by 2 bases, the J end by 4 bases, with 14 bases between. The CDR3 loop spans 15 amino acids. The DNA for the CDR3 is TGTGCCAGCAGTTTAGCCAGAAGTAATTTCTATGGCTACACCTTC. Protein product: CASSLARSNFYGYTF.